This passage covers 28 T cell receptor beta chains from one sample sequenced in a study of blood T cell repertoires in COVID-19. Clones were sequenced by immunoSEQ multiplex PCR, and TCRdb holds only the in-frame ones, with some missing. The sample consists of 200,000 to 300,000 clones, approximately 90% of them appearing once. Sequences were obtained from peripheral blood. The receptor source for this set is a man aged 55 to 70 who had recovered from COVID-19.

The V gene is TRBV19, the J gene TRBJ1-4; D is perhaps TRBD1 (6 bases). This CDR3 has 15 amino acids. CDR1 is LNHDA, CDR2 SQIVND, per germline (reference sequence). Trimming took off 7 bases at V and 6 bases at J, with 18 bases between the two ends. The CDR3 sequence is CASTRTVLRDEKLFF. As DNA, the CDR3 is TGTGCCAGTACCAGGACAGTGCTCCGGGATGAAAAACTGTTTTTT. Full variable domain (missing parts from reference TRBV19 and TRBJ1-4): DGGITQSPKYLFRKEGQNVTLSCEQNLNHDAMYWYRQDPGQGLRLIYYSQIVNDFQKGDIAEGYSVSREKKESFPLTVTSAQKNPTAFYLCASTRTVLRDEKLFFGSGTQLSVL.

With regard to this clone: In the same sample, other DNA sequences code for this CDR3. The chain couples TRBV18 to TRBJ1-2, with D perhaps matching TRBD1 (6 bases). Trimming removed 4 bases from V and 3 bases from J, with 9 bases in between. The CDR3 runs 13 residues. In germline, CDR1 is KGHSH, CDR2 LQKENI. CDR3 nucleotides: TGTGCCAGCTCACTACAGGGTGACTATGGCTACACCTTC. This translates into CASSLQGDYGYTF. Looking up the rest from reference TRBV18 and TRBJ1-2 gives the full variable domain: NAGVMQNPRHLVRRRGQEARLRCSPMKGHSHVYWYRQLPEEGLKFMVYLQKENIIDESGMPKERFSAEFPKEGPSILRIQQVVRGDSAAYFCASSLQGDYGYTFGSGTRLTVV.

This chain links TRBV18 with TRBJ2-5, with 7 bases fitting TRBD1. The CDR3 extends over 14 amino acids. V lost 6 bases to trimming and J lost 5 bases; unmatched junction nucleotides: 9. Per the germline V gene, CDR1 is KGHSH and CDR2 is LQKENI. Here the CDR3 DNA reads TGTGCCAGCTCTCAACAAGGGGGCACGGAGACCCAGTACTTC. As protein: CASSQQGGTETQYF.

The V and J genes are TRBV27 and TRBJ2-7, with D perhaps matching TRBD2 (5 bases). V was pared by 2 bases and J by 4 bases, with 6 bases between. CDR1 is MNHEY, CDR2 SMNVEV, per germline (reference sequence). The CDR3 extends over 12 amino acids. CDR3 amino acids: CASSLAGYEQYF. CDR3 DNA sequence: TGTGCCAGCAGTTTAGCGGGTTACGAGCAGTACTTC.

The chain combines TRBV6-2 or TRBV6-3 with TRBJ2-3, with 12 nucleotides matching TRBD2. After removal of 5 bases from V and 6 bases from J, the junction contained 9 bases not matched to a gene. This CDR3 is built from 16 residues. From germline, CDR1 is MNHEY and CDR2 SVGEGT. CDR3 nucleotide sequence: TGTGCCAGCAGTCGACTAGCGGGGGCCCAGAGGGATACGCAGTATTTT. The encoded protein is CASSRLAGAQRDTQYF.

The CDR3 loop is CASSPGTGELEKLFF. CDR3 nucleotides: TGTGCCAGCTCACCGGGGACAGGGGAGTTGGAAAAACTGTTTTTT. The V and J genes are TRBV18 and TRBJ1-4, with TRBD1 matching over 10 bases. The length of the CDR3 is 15 residues. Germline values: CDR1 KGHSH, CDR2 LQKENI. V trimming: 3 bases; J trimming: 8 bases; junction bases outside the gene matches: 6.

The chain carries TRBV5-1 and TRBJ1-5; 9 bases are shared with TRBD1. Per germline, CDR1 SGHRS and CDR2 YFSETQ. V was pared by 0 bases and J by 5 bases, with 3 bases of the junction left unmatched. The CDR3 runs 15 residues. The CDR3 DNA sequence: TGCGCCAGCAGCTTGGGGGGACAGGGCCATCAGCCCCAGCATTTT. Translated, it gives CASSLGGQGHQPQHF.

The chain carries TRBV5-8 and TRBJ1-1, with a tentative D call TRBD1 (5 bases). Germline V gives CDR1 SGHTS, CDR2 YDEGEE. This CDR3 comprises 16 residues. V gave up 4 bases and J gave up 5 bases, with 21 bases separating them. The CDR3 DNA is TGTGCCAGCAGCCCGGCTATCAGGACACAGCTAACTGAAGCTTTCTTT. Protein product: CASSPAIRTQLTEAFF.

The chain couples TRBV5-1 to TRBJ2-5, with TRBD2 identical over 7 bases. Germline loops: CDR1 SGHRS, CDR2 YFSETQ. The CDR3 consists of 14 residues. V shed 0 bases and J 5 bases; nucleotides not matched to a gene: 4. The CDR3 DNA is TGCGCCAGCAGCTTGGGACTAGCAGGGGAGACCCAGTACTTC. Its translation: CASSLGLAGETQYF.

The chain couples TRBV7-2 to TRBJ2-1, with 8 bases identical to TRBD2. V shed 2 bases, J shed 0 bases, and the junction held 9 bases outside the gene matches. Germline lookup yields CDR1 SGHTA and CDR2 FQGNSA. The CDR3 is made up of 18 amino acids. The DNA for the CDR3 is TGTGCCAGCAGCTTATGGGCTAGCGGGTCGAGCTCCTACAATGAGCAGTTCTTC. This encodes CASSLWASGSSSYNEQFF.

The chain recombines TRBV11-2 with TRBJ1-2; no clear D gene. The CDR3 sequence is 13 residues long. V lost 1 base and J lost 7, with 10 bases in between. Germline V lookup: CDR1 SGHAT, CDR2 FQNNGV. This CDR3 is CASSLGRWAGYTF. The CDR3 nucleotides are TGTGCCAGCAGCTTAGGCCGATGGGCTGGCTACACCTTC.

The chain couples TRBV27 to TRBJ2-7, with 14 bases lining up with TRBD2. The CDR3 totals 15 residues. With V trimmed by 6 bases and J by 3 bases, 4 bases remained unmatched. Germline CDR1 MNHEY, CDR2 SMNVEV (reference sequence). Here the CDR3 DNA reads TGTGCCAGCAGCCGGACTAGCGGGGGGAACTACGAGCAGTACTTC. Translating gives CASSRTSGGNYEQYF.

This rearrangement joins TRBV15 to TRBJ1-1; 8 bases line up with TRBD1. Germline-derived CDR1 and CDR2 are LNHNV and YYDKDF (reference sequence). After removal of 3 bases from V and 5 bases from J, the junction contained 8 bases not matched to a gene. CDR3 size: 15 residues. The CDR3 protein is CATSSYGQGGTEAFF. In DNA, the CDR3 is TGTGCCACCAGCAGTTATGGACAGGGAGGTACTGAAGCTTTCTTT.

This chain joins TRBV19 and TRBJ1-5; 11 bases match TRBD1. V lost 10 bases, J lost 6 bases, and 8 bases stayed unmatched. CDR1 LNHDA and CDR2 SQIVND come from the germline V gene (reference sequence). CDR3 length equals 14 residues. CDR3 bases: TGTGCCACCCCGGGACAGGGGGATCCTCAGCCCCAGCATTTT. Translation: CATPGQGDPQPQHF. Filled out from reference TRBV19 and TRBJ1-5, the complete variable domain reads DGGITQSPKYLFRKEGQNVTLSCEQNLNHDAMYWYRQDPGQGLRLIYYSQIVNDFQKGDIAEGYSVSREKKESFPLTVTSAQKNPTAFYLCATPGQGDPQPQHFGDGTRLSIL.

The genes are TRBV15 and TRBJ1-1, with a tentative D call TRBD1 (5 bases). This CDR3 is 15 amino acids long. Germline CDR1 reads LNHNV; CDR2 reads YYDKDF (reference sequence). Trimming stripped 0 bases from V and 1 base from J, with 9 bases between. The CDR3 DNA follows: TGTGCCACCAGCAGAGATCTGCAGGGGAACACTGAAGCTTTCTTT. Translated, it gives CATSRDLQGNTEAFF.

The J gene is TRBJ2-1, the V gene TRBV5-1; 8 positions agree with TRBD1. The germline V gene has CDR1 SGHRS and CDR2 YFSETQ. V trimming: 7 bases; J trimming: 6 bases; junction bases outside the gene matches: 6. The CDR3 contains 13 residues. CDR3 nucleotide sequence: TGCGCCAGCCAAATCACAGGGGGCAATGAGCAGTTCTTC. Protein sequence: CASQITGGNEQFF.

The chain couples TRBV11-3 to TRBJ2-5; 9 bases fit TRBD1. With 4 bases clipped from V and 9 bases from J, the junction kept 12 bases outside the gene matches. The CDR3 runs to 15 residues. Germline V gene lookup returns CDR1 SGHNT and CDR2 YENEEA. The CDR3 region is CASSSGTGISEAQYF. CDR3 in DNA: TGTGCCAGCAGCTCCGGGACAGGGATTTCGGAGGCCCAGTACTTC. The full variable domain, completed using reference TRBV11-3 and TRBJ2-5, is EAGVVQSPRYKIIEKKQPVAFWCNPISGHNTLYWYLQNLGQGPELLIRYENEEAVDDSQLPKDRFSAERLKGVDSTLKIQPAELGDSAVYLCASSSGTGISEAQYFGPGTRLLVL.

The chain combines TRBV11-2 with TRBJ2-1; D possibly corresponds to TRBD2 (6 bases). V was trimmed by 5 bases and J by 0 bases, leaving 20 bases between them. From germline, CDR1 is SGHAT and CDR2 FQNNGV. This CDR3 is built from 18 residues. The CDR3 is CASSQGGAGLSSYNEQFF. In DNA form, the CDR3 reads TGTGCCAGCAGCCAGGGTGGGGCAGGACTAAGCTCCTACAATGAGCAGTTCTTC.

V usage is TRBV19 and J usage is TRBJ1-2, with 12 bases identical to TRBD1. V lost 2 bases to trimming and J lost 4 bases; unmatched junction nucleotides: 8. The germline V gene encodes CDR1 LNHDA and CDR2 SQIVND (reference sequence). The CDR3 spans 17 residues. The DNA for the CDR3 is TGTGCCAGTAGTATACCGGGACAGGGGGCTATCGGCTATGGCTACACCTTC. This translates into CASSIPGQGAIGYGYTF.

The chain combines TRBV5-4 with TRBJ1-6; D unclear. This CDR3 contains 14 residues. The V end was cut by 4 bases, the J end by 8 bases, with 13 bases between. CDR1 is SGHNT and CDR2 is YYREEE in the germline V gene (reference sequence). The CDR3 DNA reads as TGTGCCAGCAGCGCCGGGTTTTCCCATTCACCCCTCCACTTT. This gives the protein CASSAGFSHSPLHF.

J is TRBJ2-3 and V is TRBV29-1; D might be TRBD2 (5 bases). CDR3 length: 14 residues. V was trimmed by 5 bases and J by 9 bases, leaving 21 bases between them. The germline V gene encodes CDR1 SQVTM and CDR2 ANQGSEA. The CDR3 loop reads CSVSLIPVTGTQYF. The DNA for the CDR3 is TGCAGCGTTTCCTTGATCCCGGTTACGGGAACGCAGTATTTT.

CDR3 bases: TGTGCCAGCAGCTTGTTGGGACAGGGGAATGAAAAACTGTTTTTT. This gives the protein CASSLLGQGNEKLFF. The rearrangement joins TRBV5-6 to TRBJ1-4; 10 nucleotides line up with TRBD1. The germline V gene has CDR1 SGHDT and CDR2 YYEEEE. V shed 1 base and J 5 bases; nucleotides not matched to a gene: 2. The CDR3 runs to 15 residues.

The rearrangement joins TRBV24-1 to TRBJ1-2; D is perhaps TRBD1 (6 bases). Germline assignment: CDR1 KGHDR and CDR2 SFDVKD. The CDR3 loop spans 14 amino acids. Trimming removed 5 bases at V and 7 bases at J, with 16 bases between. The CDR3 DNA follows: TGTGCCACCAGTGCCACAGGGAGGGTTACTGGCTACACCTTC. It translates to CATSATGRVTGYTF.

This chain joins TRBV3-1 (or the pseudogene TRBV3-2) and TRBJ2-7; no definite D call. V lost 4 bases and J lost 6, with 10 bases in between. The CDR3 loop spans 12 amino acids. Germline CDR1 is LGHDT and CDR2 is YNNKEL (reference sequence). Here the CDR3 DNA reads TGTGCCAGCAGCCCTTTTGGCCGCGAGCAGTACTTC. This encodes CASSPFGREQYF.

This chain joins TRBV28 and TRBJ1-1, with TRBD1 matching over 7 bases. Germline assignment: CDR1 MDHEN and CDR2 SYDVKM. The V segment lost 6 bases and the J segment 11 bases; nucleotides outside the gene matches: 9. The CDR3 has 12 residues. DNA of the CDR3: TGTGCCAGCAGGCTTGGAGGGGGCGACGCTTTCTTT. It yields the protein CASRLGGGDAFF.

V is TRBV5-5 and J is TRBJ2-1; 8 bases are shared with TRBD2. This CDR3 contains 16 residues. V was clipped by 2 bases and J by 4 bases; unmatched bases: 8. CDR1 SGHKS and CDR2 YYEKEE come from the germline V gene (reference sequence). DNA for the CDR3: TGTGCCAGCAGCTTCCAGCGGGGGACCCCTTACAATGAGCAGTTCTTC. It translates to CASSFQRGTPYNEQFF.

This clone was counted only a few times. The V and J genes are TRBV7-9 and TRBJ2-1, with 9 bases lining up with TRBD2. V lost 2 bases to trimming and J lost 5 bases; unmatched junction nucleotides: 4. The CDR3 is 15 amino acids. The germline CDR1 and CDR2 sequences are SEHNR and FQNEAQ (reference sequence). CDR3 sequence reads: CASSLSRGGDNEQFF. The CDR3, as DNA: TGTGCCAGCAGCTTATCCCGCGGGGGGGACAATGAGCAGTTCTTC.

This clone was seen just once. The genes are TRBV5-6 and TRBJ1-6; 9 bases are shared with TRBD1. The CDR3 has 15 residues. The trim removed 2 bases at V and 9 bases at J, leaving 6 bases unmatched. Germline V gene data show CDR1 as SGHDT and CDR2 as YYEEEE. The CDR3 protein is CASSFNSGQGSPLHF. CDR3 sequence (DNA): TGTGCCAGCAGCTTTAATTCGGGACAGGGTTCACCCCTCCACTTT.